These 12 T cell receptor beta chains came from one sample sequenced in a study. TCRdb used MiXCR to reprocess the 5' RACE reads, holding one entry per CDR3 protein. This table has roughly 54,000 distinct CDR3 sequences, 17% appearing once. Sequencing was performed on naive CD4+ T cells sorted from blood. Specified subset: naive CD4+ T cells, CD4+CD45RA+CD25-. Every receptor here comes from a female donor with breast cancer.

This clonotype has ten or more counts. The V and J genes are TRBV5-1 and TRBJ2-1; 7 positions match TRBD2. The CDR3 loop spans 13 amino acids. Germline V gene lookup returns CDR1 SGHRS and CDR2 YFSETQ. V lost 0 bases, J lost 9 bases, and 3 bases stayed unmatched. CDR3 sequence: CASSLAREGEQFF. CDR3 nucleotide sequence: TGCGCCAGCAGCTTGGCCAGGGAGGGTGAGCAGTTCTTC.

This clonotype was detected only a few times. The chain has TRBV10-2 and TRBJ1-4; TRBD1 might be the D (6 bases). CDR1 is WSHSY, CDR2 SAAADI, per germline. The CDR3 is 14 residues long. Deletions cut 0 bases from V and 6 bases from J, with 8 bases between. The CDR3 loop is CASSESAGDEKLFF. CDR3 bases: TGCGCCAGCAGTGAGTCCGCAGGGGATGAAAAACTGTTTTTT.

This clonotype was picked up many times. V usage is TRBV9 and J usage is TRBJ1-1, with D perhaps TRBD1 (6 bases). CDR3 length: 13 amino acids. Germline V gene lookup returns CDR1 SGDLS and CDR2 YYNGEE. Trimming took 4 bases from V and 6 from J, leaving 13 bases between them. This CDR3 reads CASSPQEGAEAFF. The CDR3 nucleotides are TGTGCCAGCAGCCCTCAGGAGGGGGCTGAAGCTTTCTTT.

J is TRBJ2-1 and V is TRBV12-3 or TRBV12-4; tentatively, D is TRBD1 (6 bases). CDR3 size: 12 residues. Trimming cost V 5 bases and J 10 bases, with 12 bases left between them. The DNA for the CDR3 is TGTGCCAGCAGTCCCTCGGACAGAGAGCAGTTCTTC. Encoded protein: CASSPSDREQFF.

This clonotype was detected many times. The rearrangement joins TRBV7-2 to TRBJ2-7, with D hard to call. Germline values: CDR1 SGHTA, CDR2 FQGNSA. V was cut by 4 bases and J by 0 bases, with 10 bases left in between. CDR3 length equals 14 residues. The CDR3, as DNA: TGTGCCAGCAGCTCGTACATGAGCTCCTACGAGCAGTACTTC. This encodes CASSSYMSSYEQYF.

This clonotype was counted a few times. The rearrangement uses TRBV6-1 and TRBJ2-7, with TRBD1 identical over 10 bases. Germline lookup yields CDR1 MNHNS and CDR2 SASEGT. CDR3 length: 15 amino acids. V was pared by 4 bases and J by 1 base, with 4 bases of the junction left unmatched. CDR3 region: CASSGGQGVSYEQYF. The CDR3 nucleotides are TGTGCCAGCAGTGGAGGACAGGGGGTTTCCTACGAGCAGTACTTC.

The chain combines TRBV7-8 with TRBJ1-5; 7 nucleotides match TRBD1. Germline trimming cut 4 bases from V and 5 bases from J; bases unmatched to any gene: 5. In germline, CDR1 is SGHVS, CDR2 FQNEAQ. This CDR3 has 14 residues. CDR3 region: CASSSRGPYQPQHF. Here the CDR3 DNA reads TGTGCCAGCAGCTCTAGGGGGCCCTATCAGCCCCAGCATTTT.

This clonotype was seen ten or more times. CDR3 in DNA: TGCGCCAGCAGCCAATTCCGGGACCGTGAAGCTTTCTTT. This translates into CASSQFRDREAFF. V usage is TRBV4-3 and J usage is TRBJ1-1; tentatively, D is TRBD1 (5 bases). Trimming took 2 bases from V and 7 from J, leaving 11 bases between them. The CDR3 runs 13 residues. From germline, CDR1 is LGHNA and CDR2 YSLEER.

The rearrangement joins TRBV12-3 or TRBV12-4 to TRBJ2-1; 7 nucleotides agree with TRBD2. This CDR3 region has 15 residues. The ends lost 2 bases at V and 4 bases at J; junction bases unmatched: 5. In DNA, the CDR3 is TGTGCCAGCAGTTTAAGGCTAGCGGAATACAATGAGCAGTTCTTC. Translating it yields CASSLRLAEYNEQFF.

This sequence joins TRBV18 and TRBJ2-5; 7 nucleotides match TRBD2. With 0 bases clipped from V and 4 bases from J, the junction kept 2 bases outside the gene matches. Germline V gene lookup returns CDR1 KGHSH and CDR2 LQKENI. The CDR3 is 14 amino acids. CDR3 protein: CASSPPGRAETQYF. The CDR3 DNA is TGTGCCAGCTCACCACCAGGGAGGGCAGAGACCCAGTACTTC.

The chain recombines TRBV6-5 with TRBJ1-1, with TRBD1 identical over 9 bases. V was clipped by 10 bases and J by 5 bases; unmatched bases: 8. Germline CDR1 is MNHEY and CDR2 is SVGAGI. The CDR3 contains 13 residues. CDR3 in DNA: TGTGCCATATCACAGGGGGCGACGACTGAAGCTTTCTTT. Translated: CAISQGATTEAFF.

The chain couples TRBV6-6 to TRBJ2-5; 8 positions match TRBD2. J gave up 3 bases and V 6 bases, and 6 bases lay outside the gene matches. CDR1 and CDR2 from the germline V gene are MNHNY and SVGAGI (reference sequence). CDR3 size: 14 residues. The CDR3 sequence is CASRTSGLKETQYF. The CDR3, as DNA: TGTGCCAGCAGAACTAGCGGACTAAAAGAGACCCAGTACTTC.